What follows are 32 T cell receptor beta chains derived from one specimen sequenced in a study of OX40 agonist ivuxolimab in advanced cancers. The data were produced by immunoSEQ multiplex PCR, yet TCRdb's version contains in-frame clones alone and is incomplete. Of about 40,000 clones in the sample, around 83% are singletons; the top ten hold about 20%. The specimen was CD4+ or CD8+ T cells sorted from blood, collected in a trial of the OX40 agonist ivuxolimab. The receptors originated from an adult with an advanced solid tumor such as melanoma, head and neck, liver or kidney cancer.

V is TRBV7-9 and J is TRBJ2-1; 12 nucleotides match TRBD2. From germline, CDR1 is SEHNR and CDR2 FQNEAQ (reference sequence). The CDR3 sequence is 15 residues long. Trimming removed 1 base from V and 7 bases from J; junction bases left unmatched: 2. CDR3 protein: CASSLVTSGGNEQFF. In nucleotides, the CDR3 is TGTGCCAGCAGCTTAGTGACTAGCGGGGGAAATGAGCAGTTCTTC.

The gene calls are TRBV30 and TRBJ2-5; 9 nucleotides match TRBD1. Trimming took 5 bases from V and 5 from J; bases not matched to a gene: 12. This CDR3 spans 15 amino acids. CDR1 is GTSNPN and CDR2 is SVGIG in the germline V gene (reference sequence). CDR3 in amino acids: CAWQATGTGRETQYF. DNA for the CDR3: TGTGCCTGGCAAGCCACCGGGACAGGGAGGGAGACCCAGTACTTC.

CDR3 loop: CASSITWGDVIFNEQFF. DNA for the CDR3: TGTGCCAGTAGTATAACCTGGGGCGACGTCATTTTCAATGAGCAGTTCTTC. The chain uses TRBV19 and TRBJ2-1; TRBD1 might be the D (5 bases). The CDR3 has 17 amino acids. Germline values: CDR1 LNHDA, CDR2 SQIVND (reference sequence). V was clipped by 2 bases and J by 6 bases, with 20 bases between them.

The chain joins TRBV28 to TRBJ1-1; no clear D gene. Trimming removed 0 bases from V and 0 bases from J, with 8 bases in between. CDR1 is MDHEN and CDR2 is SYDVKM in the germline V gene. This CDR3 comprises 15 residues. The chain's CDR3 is CASSLWTKLNTEAFF. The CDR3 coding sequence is TGTGCCAGCAGTTTATGGACCAAATTGAACACTGAAGCTTTCTTT.

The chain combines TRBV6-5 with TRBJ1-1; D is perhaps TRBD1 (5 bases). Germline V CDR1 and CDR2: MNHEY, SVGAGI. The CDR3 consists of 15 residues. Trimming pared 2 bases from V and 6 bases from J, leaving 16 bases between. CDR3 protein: CASSYRPQGRAEAFF. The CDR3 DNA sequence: TGTGCCAGCAGTTACCGACCCCAGGGCAGGGCTGAAGCTTTCTTT.

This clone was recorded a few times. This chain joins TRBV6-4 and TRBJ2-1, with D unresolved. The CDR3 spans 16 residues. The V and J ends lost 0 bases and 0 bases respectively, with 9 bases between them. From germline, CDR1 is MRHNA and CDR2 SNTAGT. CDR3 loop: CASSDSAKSSYNEQFF. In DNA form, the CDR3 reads TGTGCCAGCAGTGACTCTGCCAAGAGCTCCTACAATGAGCAGTTCTTC.

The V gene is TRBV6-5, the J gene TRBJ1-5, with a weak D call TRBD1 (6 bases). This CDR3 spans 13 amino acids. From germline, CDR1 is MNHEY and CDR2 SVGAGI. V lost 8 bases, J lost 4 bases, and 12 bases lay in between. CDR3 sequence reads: CASHAGANQPQHF. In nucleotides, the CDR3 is TGTGCCAGCCACGCAGGGGCTAATCAGCCCCAGCATTTT.

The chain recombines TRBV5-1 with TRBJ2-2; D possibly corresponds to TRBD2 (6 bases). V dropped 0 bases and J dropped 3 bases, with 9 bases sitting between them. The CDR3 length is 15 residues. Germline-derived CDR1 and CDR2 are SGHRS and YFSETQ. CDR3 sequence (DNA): TGCGCCAGCAGCTTGGGGAGGGCGGACACCGGGGAGCTGTTTTTT. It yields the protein CASSLGRADTGELFF.

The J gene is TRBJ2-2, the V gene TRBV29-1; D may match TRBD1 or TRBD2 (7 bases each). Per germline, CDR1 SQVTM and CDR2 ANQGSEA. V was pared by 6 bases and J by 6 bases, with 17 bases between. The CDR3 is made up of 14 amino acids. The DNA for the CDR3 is TGCAGCGTCAACCCGACAGGGAGGGCCGGGGAGCTGTTTTTT. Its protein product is CSVNPTGRAGELFF.

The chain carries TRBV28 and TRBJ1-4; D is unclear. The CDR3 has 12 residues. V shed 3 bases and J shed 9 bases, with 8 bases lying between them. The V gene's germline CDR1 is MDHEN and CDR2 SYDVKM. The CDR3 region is CASSFTGKKLFF. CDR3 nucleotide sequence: TGTGCCAGCAGTTTTACGGGAAAAAAACTGTTTTTT.

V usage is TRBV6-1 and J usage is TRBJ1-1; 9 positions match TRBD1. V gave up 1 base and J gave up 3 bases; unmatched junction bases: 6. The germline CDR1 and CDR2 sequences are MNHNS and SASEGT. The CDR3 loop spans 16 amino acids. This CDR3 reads CASSEVEQGADTEAFF. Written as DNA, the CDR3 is TGTGCCAGCAGTGAAGTCGAACAGGGGGCCGACACTGAAGCTTTCTTT.

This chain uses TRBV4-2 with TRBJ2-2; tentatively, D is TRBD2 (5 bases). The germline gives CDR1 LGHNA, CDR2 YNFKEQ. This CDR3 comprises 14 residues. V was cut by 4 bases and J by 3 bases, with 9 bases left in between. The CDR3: CASSLRGYTGELFF. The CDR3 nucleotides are TGTGCCAGCAGCCTCCGAGGGTACACCGGGGAGCTGTTTTTT.

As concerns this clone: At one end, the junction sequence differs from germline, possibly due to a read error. This CDR3 reads CASSHSYNEQFF. DNA of the CDR3: TGTGCCAGCAGTCACTCCTACAATGAGCAGTTCTTC. This chain links TRBV6-5 with TRBJ2-1; D is unresolved. This CDR3 contains 12 residues. Germline loops: CDR1 MNHEY, CDR2 SVGAGI.

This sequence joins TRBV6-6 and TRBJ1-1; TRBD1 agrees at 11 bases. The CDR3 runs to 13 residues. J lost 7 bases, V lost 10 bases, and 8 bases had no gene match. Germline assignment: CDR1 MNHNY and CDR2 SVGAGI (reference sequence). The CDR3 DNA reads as TGTGCCACCTCGGACAGGGGGCTTAGTGAAGCTTTCTTT. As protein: CATSDRGLSEAFF.

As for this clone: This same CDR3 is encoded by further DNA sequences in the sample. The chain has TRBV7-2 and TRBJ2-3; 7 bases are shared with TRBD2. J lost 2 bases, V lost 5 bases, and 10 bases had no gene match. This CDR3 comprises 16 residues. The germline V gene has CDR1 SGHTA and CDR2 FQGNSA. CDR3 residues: CASSPTAGTYTDTQYF. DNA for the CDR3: TGTGCCAGCAGCCCCACAGCGGGGACGTACACAGATACGCAGTATTTT.

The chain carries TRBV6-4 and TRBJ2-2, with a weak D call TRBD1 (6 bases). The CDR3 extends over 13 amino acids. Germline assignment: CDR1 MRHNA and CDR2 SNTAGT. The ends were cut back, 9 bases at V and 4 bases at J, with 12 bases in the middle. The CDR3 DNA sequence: TGTGCCAGAGGGGACATTTTCACCGGGGAGCTGTTTTTT. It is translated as CARGDIFTGELFF.

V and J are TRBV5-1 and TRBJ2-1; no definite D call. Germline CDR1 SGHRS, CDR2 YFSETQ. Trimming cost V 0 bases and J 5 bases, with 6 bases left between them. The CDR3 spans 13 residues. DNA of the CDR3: TGCGCCAGCAGCTTGGGGAGAAACAATGAGCAGTTCTTC. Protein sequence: CASSLGRNNEQFF.

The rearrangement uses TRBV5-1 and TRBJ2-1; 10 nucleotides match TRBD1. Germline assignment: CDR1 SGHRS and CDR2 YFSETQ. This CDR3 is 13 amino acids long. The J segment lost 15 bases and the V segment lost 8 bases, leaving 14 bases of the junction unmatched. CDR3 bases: TGCGCCAGGGGGACAGGGGAGACCCTCTCGGCGTTCTTC. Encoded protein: CARGTGETLSAFF.

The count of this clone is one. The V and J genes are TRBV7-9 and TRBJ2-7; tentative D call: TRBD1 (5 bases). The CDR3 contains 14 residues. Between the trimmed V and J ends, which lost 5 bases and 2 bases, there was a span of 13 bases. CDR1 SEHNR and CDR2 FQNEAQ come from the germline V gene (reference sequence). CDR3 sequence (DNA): TGTGCCAGCAGCCACCCAGACAGCCCCTACGAGCAGTACTTC. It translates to CASSHPDSPYEQYF.

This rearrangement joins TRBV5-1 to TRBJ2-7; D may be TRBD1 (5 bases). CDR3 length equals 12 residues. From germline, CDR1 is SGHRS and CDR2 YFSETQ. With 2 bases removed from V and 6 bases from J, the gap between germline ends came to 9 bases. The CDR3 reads CASSFTGPEQYF. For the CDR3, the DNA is TGCGCCAGCAGCTTCACAGGACCCGAGCAGTACTTC.

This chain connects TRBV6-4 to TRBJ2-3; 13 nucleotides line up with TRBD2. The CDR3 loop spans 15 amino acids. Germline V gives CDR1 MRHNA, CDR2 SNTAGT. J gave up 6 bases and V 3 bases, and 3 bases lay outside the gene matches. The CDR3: CASSEGLAGSDTQYF. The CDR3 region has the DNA TGTGCCAGCAGTGAGGGACTAGCGGGATCCGATACGCAGTATTTT.

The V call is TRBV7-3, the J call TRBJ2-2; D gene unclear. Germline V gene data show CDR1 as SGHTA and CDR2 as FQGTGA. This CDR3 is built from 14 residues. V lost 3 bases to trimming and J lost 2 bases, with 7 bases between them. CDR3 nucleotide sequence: TGTGCCAGCAGCTTTCTATTTAACACCGGGGAGCTGTTTTTT. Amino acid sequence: CASSFLFNTGELFF.

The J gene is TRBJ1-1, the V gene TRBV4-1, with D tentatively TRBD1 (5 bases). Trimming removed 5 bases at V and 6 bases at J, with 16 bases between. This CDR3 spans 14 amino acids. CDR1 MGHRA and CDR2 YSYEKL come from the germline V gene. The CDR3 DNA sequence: TGCGCCAGCAGCACGGGGGGGGATTATGCTGAAGCTTTCTTT. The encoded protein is CASSTGGDYAEAFF.

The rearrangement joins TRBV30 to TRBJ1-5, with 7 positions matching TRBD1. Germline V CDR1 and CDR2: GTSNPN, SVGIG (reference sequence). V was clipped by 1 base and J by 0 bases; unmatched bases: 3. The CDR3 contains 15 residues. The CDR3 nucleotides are TGTGCCTGGAGTGGGGACAGCGATAGCAATCAGCCCCAGCATTTT. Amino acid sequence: CAWSGDSDSNQPQHF. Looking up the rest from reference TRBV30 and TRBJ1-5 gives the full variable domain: SQTIHQWPATLVQPVGSPLSLECTVEGTSNPNLYWYRQAAGRGLQLLFYSVGIGQISSEVPQNLSASRPQDRQFILSSKKLLLSDSGFYLCAWSGDSDSNQPQHFGDGTRLSIL.

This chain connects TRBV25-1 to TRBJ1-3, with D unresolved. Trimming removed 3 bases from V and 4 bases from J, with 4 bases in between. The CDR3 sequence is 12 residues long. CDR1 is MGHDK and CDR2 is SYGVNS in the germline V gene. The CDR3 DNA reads TGTGCCAGCAGTGACTCGGGAAACACCATATATTTT. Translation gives CASSDSGNTIYF.

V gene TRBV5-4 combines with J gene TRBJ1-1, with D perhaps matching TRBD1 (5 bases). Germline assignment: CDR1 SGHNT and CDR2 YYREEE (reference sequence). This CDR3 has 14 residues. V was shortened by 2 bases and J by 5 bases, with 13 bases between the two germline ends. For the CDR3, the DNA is TGTGCCAGCAGCTTCGGGGCCCCGGGAACTGAAGCTTTCTTT. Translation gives CASSFGAPGTEAFF.

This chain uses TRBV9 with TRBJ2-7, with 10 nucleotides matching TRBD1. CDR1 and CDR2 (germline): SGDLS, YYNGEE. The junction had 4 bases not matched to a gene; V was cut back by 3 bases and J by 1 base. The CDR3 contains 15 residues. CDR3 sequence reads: CASSAGQGLSYEQYF. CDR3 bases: TGTGCCAGCAGCGCGGGACAGGGGCTATCCTACGAGCAGTACTTC. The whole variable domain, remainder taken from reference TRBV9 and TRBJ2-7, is DSGVTQTPKHLITATGQRVTLRCSPRSGDLSVYWYQQSLDQGLQFLIQYYNGEERAKGNILERFSAQQFPDLHSELNLSSLELGDSALYFCASSAGQGLSYEQYFGPGTRLTVT.

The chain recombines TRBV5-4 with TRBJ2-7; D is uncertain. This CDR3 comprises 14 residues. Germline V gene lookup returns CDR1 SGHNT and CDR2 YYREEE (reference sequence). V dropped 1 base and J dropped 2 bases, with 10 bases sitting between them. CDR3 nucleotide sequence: TGTGCCAGCAGCTTGTTAGAGAACCCCTACGAGCAGTACTTC. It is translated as CASSLLENPYEQYF.

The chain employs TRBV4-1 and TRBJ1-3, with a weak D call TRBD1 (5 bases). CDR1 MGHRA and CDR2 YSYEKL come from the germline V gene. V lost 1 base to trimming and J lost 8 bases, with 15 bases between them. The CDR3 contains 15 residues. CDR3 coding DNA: TGCGCCAGCAGCCAAGGGGGACCGGGCGCGGACACCATATATTTT. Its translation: CASSQGGPGADTIYF.

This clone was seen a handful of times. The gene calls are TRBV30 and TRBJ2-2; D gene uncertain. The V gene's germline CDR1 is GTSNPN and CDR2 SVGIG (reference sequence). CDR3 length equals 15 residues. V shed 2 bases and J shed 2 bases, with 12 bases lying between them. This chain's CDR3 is CAWSRGNENTGELFF. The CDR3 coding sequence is TGTGCCTGGAGTCGAGGCAATGAAAACACCGGGGAGCTGTTTTTT.

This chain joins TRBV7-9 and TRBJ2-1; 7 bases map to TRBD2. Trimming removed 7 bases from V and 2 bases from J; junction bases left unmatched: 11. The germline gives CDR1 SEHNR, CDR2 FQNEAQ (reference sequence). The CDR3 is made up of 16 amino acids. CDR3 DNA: TGTGCCAGCAACGTTTTGGGGGGGATCACCTACAATGAGCAGTTCTTC. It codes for CASNVLGGITYNEQFF.

This CDR3 reads CSVEDLGSKGDTQYF. CDR3 DNA: TGCAGCGTTGAAGATCTAGGCAGCAAAGGGGATACGCAGTATTTT. The J gene is TRBJ2-3, the V gene TRBV29-1, with unresolved D. Per the germline V gene, CDR1 is SQVTM and CDR2 is ANQGSEA. The V end was cut by 0 bases, the J end by 6 bases, with 16 bases between. The CDR3 contains 15 residues.